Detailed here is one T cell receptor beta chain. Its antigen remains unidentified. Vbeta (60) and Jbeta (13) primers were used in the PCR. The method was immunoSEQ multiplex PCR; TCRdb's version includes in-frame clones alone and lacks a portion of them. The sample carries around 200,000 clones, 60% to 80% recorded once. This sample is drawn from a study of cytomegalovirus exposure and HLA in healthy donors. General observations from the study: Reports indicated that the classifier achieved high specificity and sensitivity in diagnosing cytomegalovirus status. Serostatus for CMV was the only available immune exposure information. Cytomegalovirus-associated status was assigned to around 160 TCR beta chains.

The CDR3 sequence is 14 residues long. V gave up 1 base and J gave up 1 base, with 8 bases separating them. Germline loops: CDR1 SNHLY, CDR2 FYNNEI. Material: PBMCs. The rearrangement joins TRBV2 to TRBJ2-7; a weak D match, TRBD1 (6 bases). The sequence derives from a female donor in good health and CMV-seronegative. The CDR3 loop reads CASSEEQGSYEQYF. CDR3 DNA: TGTGCCAGCAGTGAAGAACAGGGTTCCTACGAGCAGTACTTC.